The T cell receptor beta chain described here comes from a study of blood T cell repertoires in COVID-19. In the study overall: Acute and convalescent COVID-19 samples came from the United States, Italy and Spain. PBMCs, B-cell-depleted T cells, or T cells provided the cDNA or gDNA that made up the material.

This clone has only one observation. Authors' data handling: Estimates of nucleated cell counts were drawn from the amplification of reference gene primers. Method: immunoSEQ multiplex PCR; TCRdb's copy keeps in-frame clones and lacks some. V and J calls and clone size are given by that table; D and trimming were obtained from the DNA. The sample records around 250,000 clones, around 84% being singletons. This clonotype was obtained from a woman in her thirties or forties who had recovered from COVID-19. Sample: peripheral blood.

The CDR3 region has the DNA TGTGCCACTTCTCAGGCTGTTAATGAAAAACTGTTTTTT. Protein: CATSQAVNEKLFF. The V and J genes are TRBV3-1 (or the pseudogene TRBV3-2) and TRBJ1-4, with no clear D. The CDR3 consists of 13 residues. Per the germline V gene, CDR1 is LGHDT and CDR2 is YNNKEL (reference sequence). The V gene lost 10 bases and the J gene lost 4 bases, with 13 bases spanning the gap.